This T cell receptor (beta chain) was identified in a study of cytomegalovirus exposure and HLA in healthy donors. Study overall: There were 100 million to 120 million unique TCR beta sequences, drawn from around 180 million T cells, in an earlier analysis.

About this clone itself: Its antigen is as yet unknown.

In the PCR, 60 Vbeta and 13 Jbeta primers were used. TCRdb keeps only in-frame clones here, not all; method: immunoSEQ multiplex PCR. The repertoire holds 150,000 or so clones, with 77% as singletons. Study observations and caveats: According to the study, roughly 160 TCR beta chains were cytomegalovirus-associated.

This CDR3 comprises 16 residues. Trimming took 1 base from V and 3 from J, leaving 16 bases between them. The germline V gene has CDR1 LNHDA and CDR2 SQIVND (reference sequence). The specimen sequenced was PBMCs. The chain employs TRBV19 and TRBJ2-7, with D possibly being TRBD1 (5 bases). This clonotype was obtained from a woman under 40 in good health and CMV-seronegative. CDR3 in amino acids: CASSIATVPIDYEQYF. CDR3 DNA: TGTGCCAGTAGTATAGCGACAGTCCCTATTGACTACGAGCAGTACTTC.